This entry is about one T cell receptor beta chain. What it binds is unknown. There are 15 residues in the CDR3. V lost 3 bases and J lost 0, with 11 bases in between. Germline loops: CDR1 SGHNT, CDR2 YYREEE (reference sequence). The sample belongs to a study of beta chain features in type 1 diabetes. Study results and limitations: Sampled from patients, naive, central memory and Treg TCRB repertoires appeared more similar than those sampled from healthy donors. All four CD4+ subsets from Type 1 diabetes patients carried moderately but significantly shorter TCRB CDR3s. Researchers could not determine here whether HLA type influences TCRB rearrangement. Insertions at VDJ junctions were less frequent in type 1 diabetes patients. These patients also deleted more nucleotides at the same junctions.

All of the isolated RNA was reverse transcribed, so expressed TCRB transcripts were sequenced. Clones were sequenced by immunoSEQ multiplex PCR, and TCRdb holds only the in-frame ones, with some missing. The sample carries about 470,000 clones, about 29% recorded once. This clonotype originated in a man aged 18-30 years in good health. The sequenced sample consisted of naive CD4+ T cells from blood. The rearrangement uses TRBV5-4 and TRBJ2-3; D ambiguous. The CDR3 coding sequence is TGTGCCAGCAGCTCCATGGTCACAAGCACAGATACGCAGTATTTT. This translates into CASSSMVTSTDTQYF. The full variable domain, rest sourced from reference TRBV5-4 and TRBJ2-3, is ETGVTQSPTHLIKTRGQQVTLRCSSQSGHNTVSWYQQALGQGPQFIFQYYREEENGRGNFPPRFSGLQFPNYSSELNVNALELDDSALYLCASSSMVTSTDTQYFGPGTRLTVL.